This T cell receptor beta chain was captured by sequencing in a study of cytomegalovirus exposure and HLA in healthy donors. Of note for this clone: Its specificity is unknown.

Study-level findings and limits: Analysis was performed later, and it showed HLA-associated TCR beta chains to be more clonally expanded than equally common others.

In the PCR, 60 Vbeta and 13 Jbeta primers were used. This table comes from immunoSEQ multiplex PCR, and its TCRdb copy is limited to in-frame clones, with some not included. This table holds around 200,000 clones, 60% to 80% found once. J was trimmed by 3 bases and V by 6 bases; bases with no gene match: 7. Germline values: CDR1 SGHVS, CDR2 FNYEAQ. The CDR3 extends over 16 amino acids. Sequenced: PBMCs. This TCR came from a male donor in good health and CMV-seronegative. The rearrangement links TRBV7-6 to TRBJ2-3; 12 nucleotides match TRBD2. This CDR3 is CASRPWTSGMTDTQYF. The CDR3 DNA is TGTGCCAGCAGGCCCTGGACTAGCGGGATGACAGATACGCAGTATTTT.